This T cell receptor beta chain was retrieved from a study of blood T cell repertoires in COVID-19. Study in general: Samples taken during acute and convalescent COVID-19 were collected in the United States, Italy and Spain. T cells, B-cell-depleted T cells, or PBMCs provided the cDNA or gDNA that served as material.

Patients from Seattle were sampled longitudinally, starting during active infection. CDR3 length: 18 residues. The V and J ends lost 0 bases and 0 bases respectively, with 12 bases between them. Germline V CDR1 and CDR2: MGHRA, YSYEKL. Original handling: Amplified reference gene primers provided the basis for estimating nucleated cell counts. Only in-frame clones appear in the TCRdb table, and some are missing; sequencing was by immunoSEQ multiplex PCR. That table is the source of V, J and clone size, and D and trimming were worked out from the DNA. This sample has about 420,000 clones; approximately 90% occur once, and the top ten carry roughly 0.78%.

Sequenced input: peripheral blood. This receptor was identified in a man in his late teens or twenties with COVID-19, enrolled during active disease. V and J are TRBV4-1 and TRBJ1-6; no firm D call. For the CDR3, the DNA is TGCGCCAGCAGCCAAGATCGGGAGGGCAGCTCCTATAATTCACCCCTCCACTTT. This codes for CASSQDREGSSYNSPLHF.